Listed below are T cell receptor beta chains from one sample, sequenced in a study of technical replicates of blood from four donors. Measured with immunoSEQ multiplex PCR; TCRdb has only the in-frame clones, and not every one. The sample lists tens of thousands of clones, approximately 90% occurring once. Input material: PBMCs. All receptors come from a human donor in good health. Some clones in this sample may be carry-over from other donors' samples. The CDR3 runs from the conserved cysteine through the conserved F or W. A D gene is named only where the DNA matches it firmly. Not all rows give a size; the values are once, few, many and, for expanded clones, a class.

abundance: .; v_gene: TRBV9; d_gene: TRBD2; j_gene: TRBJ2-6; len: 18; CDR3aa: CASSTGLAGASGANVLTF; CDR3nt: TGTGCCAGCAGCACCGGACTAGCGGGGGCCTCTGGGGCCAACGTCCTGACTTTC
abundance: once; v_gene: TRBV4-3; d_gene: TRBD2; j_gene: TRBJ2-1; len: 15; CDR3aa: CASSQDSGPYNEQFF; CDR3nt: TGCGCCAGCAGCCAAGATAGCGGGCCGTACAATGAGCAGTTCTTC
abundance: .; v_gene: TRBV30; d_gene: .; j_gene: TRBJ1-1; len: 13; CDR3aa: CAWSVGDGTEAFF; CDR3nt: TGTGCCTGGAGTGTGGGAGATGGGACTGAAGCTTTCTTT
abundance: .; v_gene: TRBV6-6; d_gene: TRBD1; j_gene: TRBJ2-5; len: 15; CDR3aa: CASSYSAGGRETQYF; CDR3nt: TGTGCCAGCAGTTACTCGGCAGGGGGCAGGGAGACCCAGTACTTC
abundance: .; v_gene: TRBV6-5; d_gene: .; j_gene: TRBJ1-6; len: 15; CDR3aa: CASSFQTGNNSPLHF; CDR3nt: TGTGCCAGCAGTTTCCAGACAGGAAATAATTCACCCCTCCACTTT
abundance: .; v_gene: TRBV7-9; d_gene: TRBD2; j_gene: TRBJ2-2; len: 14; CDR3aa: CASSFFAGGGELFF; CDR3nt: TGTGCCAGCAGCTTCTTTGCGGGGGGCGGGGAGCTGTTTTTT
abundance: .; v_gene: TRBV5-1; d_gene: .; j_gene: TRBJ2-1; len: 14; CDR3aa: CASSLGGGYNEQFF; CDR3nt: TGCGCCAGCAGCTTGGGTGGGGGGTACAATGAGCAGTTCTTC
abundance: .; v_gene: TRBV7-9; d_gene: .; j_gene: TRBJ1-1; len: 14; CDR3aa: CASSLGGLDTEAFF; CDR3nt: TGTGCCAGCAGCTTGGGGGGGCTAGACACTGAAGCTTTCTTT
abundance: .; v_gene: TRBV7-9; d_gene: .; j_gene: TRBJ1-1; len: 13; CDR3aa: CASSLSGNTEAFF; CDR3nt: TGTGCCAGCAGCTTATCAGGGAACACTGAAGCTTTCTTT
abundance: once; v_gene: TRBV7-3; d_gene: TRBD2; j_gene: TRBJ2-3; len: 14; CDR3aa: CASSLSSGDNTQYF; CDR3nt: TGTGCCAGCAGCTTGTCTAGCGGGGACAATACGCAGTATTTT
abundance: .; v_gene: TRBV18; d_gene: TRBD1; j_gene: TRBJ1-5; len: 15; CDR3aa: CASSPSQGAGQPQHF; CDR3nt: TGTGCCAGCTCACCGTCACAGGGGGCCGGTCAGCCCCAGCATTTT
abundance: .; v_gene: TRBV5-1; d_gene: .; j_gene: TRBJ2-5; len: 14; CDR3aa: CASSFAGFQETQYF; CDR3nt: TGCGCCAGCAGCTTTGCGGGGTTCCAAGAGACCCAGTACTTC
abundance: .; v_gene: TRBV4-1; d_gene: TRBD1; j_gene: TRBJ1-1; len: 17; CDR3aa: CASSHRYRQGRDTEAFF; CDR3nt: TGCGCCAGCAGCCACCGATACCGACAGGGTCGGGACACTGAAGCTTTCTTT
abundance: .; v_gene: TRBV7-9; d_gene: .; j_gene: TRBJ2-7; len: 15; CDR3aa: CASSLTGMTSYEQYF; CDR3nt: TGTGCCAGCAGCTTAACCGGGATGACCTCCTACGAGCAGTACTTC
abundance: .; v_gene: TRBV19; d_gene: TRBD1; j_gene: TRBJ2-2; len: 15; CDR3aa: CASSLNRGQAGELFF; CDR3nt: TGTGCCAGTTCCCTGAACAGGGGGCAGGCCGGGGAGCTGTTTTTT
abundance: .; v_gene: TRBV5-8; d_gene: .; j_gene: TRBJ2-2; len: 17; CDR3aa: CASSLRSGTWNTGELFF; CDR3nt: TGTGCCAGCAGCCTTAGGTCGGGAACTTGGAACACCGGGGAGCTGTTTTTT
abundance: .; v_gene: TRBV7-2; d_gene: .; j_gene: TRBJ1-2; len: 15; CDR3aa: CASSRPRGMSYGYTF; CDR3nt: TGTGCCAGCAGCAGGCCCCGAGGGATGAGCTATGGCTACACCTTC
abundance: .; v_gene: TRBV6-1; d_gene: TRBD1; j_gene: TRBJ2-5; len: 13; CDR3aa: CASSDIGGGTQYF; CDR3nt: TGTGCCAGCAGTGATATAGGGGGCGGGACCCAGTACTTC
abundance: few; v_gene: TRBV29-1; d_gene: .; j_gene: TRBJ1-2; len: 13; CDR3aa: CSVGSGRNYGYTF; CDR3nt: TGCAGCGTTGGATCGGGGAGAAACTATGGCTACACCTTC
abundance: .; v_gene: TRBV7-2; d_gene: .; j_gene: TRBJ2-7; len: 13; CDR3aa: CASSPMGRDEQYF; CDR3nt: TGTGCCAGCAGCCCTATGGGGAGAGACGAGCAGTACTTC
abundance: .; v_gene: TRBV6-4; d_gene: .; j_gene: TRBJ1-4; len: 13; CDR3aa: CASTRTTEEKLFF; CDR3nt: TGTGCCAGCACCCGGACAACGGAAGAAAAACTGTTTTTT
abundance: .; v_gene: TRBV5-1; d_gene: TRBD1; j_gene: TRBJ1-1; len: 14; CDR3aa: CASSSGQGMTEAFF; CDR3nt: TGCGCCAGCAGTTCGGGACAGGGTATGACTGAAGCTTTCTTT
abundance: .; v_gene: TRBV6-1; d_gene: .; j_gene: TRBJ1-2; len: 15; CDR3aa: CASSEPGLTSRGYTF; CDR3nt: TGTGCCAGCAGTGAGCCGGGATTAACCTCGCGTGGCTACACCTTC
abundance: .; v_gene: TRBV12-5; d_gene: .; j_gene: TRBJ2-5; len: 12; CDR3aa: CASGRTGGTQYF; CDR3nt: TGTGCTAGTGGCCGAACGGGTGGGACCCAGTACTTC
abundance: .; v_gene: TRBV5-5; d_gene: TRBD2; j_gene: TRBJ2-3; len: 16; CDR3aa: CASSFSRGGWTDTQYF; CDR3nt: TGTGCCAGCAGCTTTTCCCGGGGGGGGTGGACAGATACGCAGTATTTT
abundance: .; v_gene: TRBV21-1; d_gene: .; j_gene: TRBJ2-1; len: 17; CDR3aa: CASSKGGSGVSYNEQFF; CDR3nt: TGTGCCAGCAGCAAAGGAGGTAGCGGGGTTTCCTACAATGAGCAGTTCTTC
abundance: .; v_gene: TRBV2; d_gene: TRBD1; j_gene: TRBJ2-5; len: 13; CDR3aa: CASSGQGTETQYF; CDR3nt: TGTGCCAGCAGTGGACAGGGTACGGAGACCCAGTACTTC
abundance: .; v_gene: TRBV7-9; d_gene: .; j_gene: TRBJ2-7; len: 14; CDR3aa: CASSPRDNPYEQYF; CDR3nt: TGTGCCAGCAGCCCCAGGGACAATCCCTACGAGCAGTACTTC
abundance: .; v_gene: TRBV18; d_gene: .; j_gene: TRBJ2-6; len: 16; CDR3aa: CASSPGEGAGANVLTF; CDR3nt: TGTGCCAGCTCACCAGGAGAAGGGGCTGGGGCCAACGTCCTGACTTTC
abundance: .; v_gene: TRBV2; d_gene: .; j_gene: TRBJ1-2; len: 13; CDR3aa: CASSERGYHGYTF; CDR3nt: TGTGCCAGCAGTGAAAGGGGGTATCATGGCTACACCTTC